This T cell receptor beta chain stems from a study of CD8 T cells in ankylosing spondylitis (dated by TCRdb to the late 2010s). About the full investigation: The study set out to find disease-linked TCR variants by profiling T cell receptor beta repertoires in ankylosing spondylitis patients and healthy donors. Samples of peripheral blood were taken, and for ankylosing spondylitis patients, synovial fluid was collected as well. The full study cohort was made up of 25 ankylosing spondylitis patients and 108 healthy donors.

The instrument was an Illumina HiSeq 2500. Quantitative 5'-RACE with molecular barcodes was the method used to prepare the TCR beta libraries. As for the original processing: To identify disease-linked TCR variants, a new computational method was used, one built on a probabilistic model of VDJ rearrangement. Using fastp trimming at Q25 and MiXCR clonotype assembly, TCRdb reanalyzed the public sequencing data and kept in-frame beta chains. Merged by CDR3 protein, the rows form single entries marked with the most common genes and DNA. Here the V and J calls rest on TCRdb's processing, not on the authors' analysis. The sample yields roughly 700,000 distinct CDR3 sequences; around 19% were counted once. The ten top clones hold about 20% of the sample. The investigation overall reported the following: Blood from ankylosing spondylitis patients appeared to be characterized by a TCR beta motif made up of several highly homologous amino acid variants. Some motif variants were previously reported in synovial fluid and blood of reactive arthritis patients, suggesting common disease-initiation mechanisms. The disease-linked clones showed a CD8+ phenotype and occurred at relatively low frequencies in peripheral blood. The disease-linked clones were reported to be significantly enriched in matched synovial fluid samples from ankylosing spondylitis patients.

CDR1 and CDR2 were assigned from the germline V gene (reference sequence) as DFQATT and SNEGSKA. The CDR3 holds 16 amino acids from the cysteine to the phenylalanine. Only CDR3 DNA is held: 48 bases, read in frame from base 1. V gives up 0 bases and J gives up 7 bases, and the segment between their germline ends measures 19 bases. About this clonotype itself: The target of this receptor is not known. Base qualities were left out, and no much larger clone turns up one base away.

The sample was blood, either unsorted or a sorted T cell fraction (not recorded which). This chain is built from TRBV20-1 and TRBJ2-1; possibly the D gene is TRBD1, per 5 matching bases. This receptor was identified in a male donor with ankylosing spondylitis. The CDR3 here reads CSARDLSTARLNEQFF. The DNA sequence is as follows: TGCAGTGCTAGAGATTTGTCGACAGCCAGACTGAATGAGCAGTTCTTC.